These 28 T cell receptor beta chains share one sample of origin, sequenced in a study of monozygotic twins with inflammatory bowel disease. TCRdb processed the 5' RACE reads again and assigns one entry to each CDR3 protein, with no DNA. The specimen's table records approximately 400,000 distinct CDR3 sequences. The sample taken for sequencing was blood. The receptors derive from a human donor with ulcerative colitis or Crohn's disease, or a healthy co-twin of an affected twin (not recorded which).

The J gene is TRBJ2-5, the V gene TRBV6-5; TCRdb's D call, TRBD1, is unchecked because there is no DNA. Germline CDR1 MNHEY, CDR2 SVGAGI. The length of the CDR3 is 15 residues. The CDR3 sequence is CASSSRRGIQETQYF.

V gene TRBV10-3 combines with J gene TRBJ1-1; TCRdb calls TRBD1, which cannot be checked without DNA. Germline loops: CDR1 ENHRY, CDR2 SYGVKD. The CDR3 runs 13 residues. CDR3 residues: CAISEQGGSEAFF.

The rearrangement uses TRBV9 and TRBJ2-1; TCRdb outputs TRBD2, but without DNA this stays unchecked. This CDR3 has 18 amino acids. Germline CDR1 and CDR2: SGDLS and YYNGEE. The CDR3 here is CASSVASGGAGSYNEQFF.

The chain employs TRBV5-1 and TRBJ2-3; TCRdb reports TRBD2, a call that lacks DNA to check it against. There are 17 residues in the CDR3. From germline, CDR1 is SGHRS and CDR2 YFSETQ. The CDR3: CASSPGGTSGGVDTQYF. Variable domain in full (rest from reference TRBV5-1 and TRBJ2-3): KAGVTQTPRYLIKTRGQQVTLSCSPISGHRSVSWYQQTPGQGLQFLFEYFSETQRNKGNFPGRFSGRQFSNSRSEMNVSTLELGDSALYLCASSPGGTSGGVDTQYFGPGTRLTVL.

The CDR3 here is CASSLAQGQPQHF. The chain links TRBV7-2 to TRBJ1-5; TCRdb indicates TRBD1, and absent DNA this call remains unverified. Germline loops: CDR1 SGHTA, CDR2 FQGNSA. This CDR3 comprises 13 residues.

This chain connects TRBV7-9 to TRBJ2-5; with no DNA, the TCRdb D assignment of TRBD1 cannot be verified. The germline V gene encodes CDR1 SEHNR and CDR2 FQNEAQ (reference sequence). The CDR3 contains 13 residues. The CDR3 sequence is CASTAQGRETQYF.

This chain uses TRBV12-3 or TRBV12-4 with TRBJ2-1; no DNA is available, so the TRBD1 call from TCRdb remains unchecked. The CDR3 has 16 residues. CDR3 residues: CASSTATGGFRNEQFF.

CDR3: CASSLRPTGAGNTIYF. V and J are TRBV5-1 and TRBJ1-3; TCRdb calls TRBD1, which cannot be checked without DNA. The CDR3 is 16 residues long. The germline V gene has CDR1 SGHRS and CDR2 YFSETQ. Full variable domain (missing parts from reference TRBV5-1 and TRBJ1-3): KAGVTQTPRYLIKTRGQQVTLSCSPISGHRSVSWYQQTPGQGLQFLFEYFSETQRNKGNFPGRFSGRQFSNSRSEMNVSTLELGDSALYLCASSLRPTGAGNTIYFGEGSWLTVV.

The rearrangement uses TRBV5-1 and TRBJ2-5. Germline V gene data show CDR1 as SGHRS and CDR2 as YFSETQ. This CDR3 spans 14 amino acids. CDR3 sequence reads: CASSLVWEQETQYF.

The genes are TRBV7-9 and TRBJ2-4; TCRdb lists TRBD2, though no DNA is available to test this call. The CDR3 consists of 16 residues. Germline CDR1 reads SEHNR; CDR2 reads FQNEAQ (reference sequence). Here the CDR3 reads CASSTTSGKIGNIQYF.

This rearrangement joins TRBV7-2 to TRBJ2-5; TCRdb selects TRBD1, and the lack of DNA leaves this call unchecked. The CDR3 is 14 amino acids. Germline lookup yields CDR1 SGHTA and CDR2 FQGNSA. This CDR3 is CASSPRDRKETQYF.

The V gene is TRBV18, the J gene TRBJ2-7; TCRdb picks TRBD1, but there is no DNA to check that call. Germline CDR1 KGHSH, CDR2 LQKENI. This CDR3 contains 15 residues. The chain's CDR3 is CASSPPVTGDYEQYF.

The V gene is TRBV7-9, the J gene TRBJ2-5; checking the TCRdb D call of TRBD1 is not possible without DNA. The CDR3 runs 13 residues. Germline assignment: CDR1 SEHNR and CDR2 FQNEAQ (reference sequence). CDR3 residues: CASSLVDRRTQYF.

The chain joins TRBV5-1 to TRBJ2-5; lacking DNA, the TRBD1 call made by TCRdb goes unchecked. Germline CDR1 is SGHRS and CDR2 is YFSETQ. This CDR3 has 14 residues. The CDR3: CASSGGTGQETQYF.

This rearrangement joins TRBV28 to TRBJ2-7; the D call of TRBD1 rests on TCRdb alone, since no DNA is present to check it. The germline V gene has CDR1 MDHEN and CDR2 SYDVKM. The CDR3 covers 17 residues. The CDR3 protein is CASSPRPGQGSSYEQYF.

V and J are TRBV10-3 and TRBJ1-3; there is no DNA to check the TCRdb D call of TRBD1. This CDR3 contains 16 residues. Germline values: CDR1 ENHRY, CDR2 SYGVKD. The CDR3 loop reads CAISDPGQFLGNTIYF.

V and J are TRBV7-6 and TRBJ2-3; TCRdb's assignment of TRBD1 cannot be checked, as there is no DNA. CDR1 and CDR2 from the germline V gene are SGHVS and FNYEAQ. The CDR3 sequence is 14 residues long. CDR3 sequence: CASSSGTSGDTQYF.

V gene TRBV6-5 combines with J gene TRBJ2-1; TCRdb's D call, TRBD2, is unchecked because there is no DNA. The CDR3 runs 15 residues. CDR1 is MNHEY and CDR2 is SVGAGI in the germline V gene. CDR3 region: CASSSPRGGLNEQFF.

CDR3 loop: CASSSASGRSNTEAFF. The chain combines TRBV6-5 with TRBJ1-1; TCRdb reports TRBD1, a call that lacks DNA to check it against. The CDR3 runs to 16 residues. The germline gives CDR1 MNHEY, CDR2 SVGAGI.

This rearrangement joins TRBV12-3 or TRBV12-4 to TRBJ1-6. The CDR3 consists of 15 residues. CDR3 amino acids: CASSLNTSRSSPLHF.

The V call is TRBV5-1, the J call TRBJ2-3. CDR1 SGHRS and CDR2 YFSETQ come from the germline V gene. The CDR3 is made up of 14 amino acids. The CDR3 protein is CASSFTLISDTQYF. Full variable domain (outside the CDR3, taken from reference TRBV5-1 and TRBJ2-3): KAGVTQTPRYLIKTRGQQVTLSCSPISGHRSVSWYQQTPGQGLQFLFEYFSETQRNKGNFPGRFSGRQFSNSRSEMNVSTLELGDSALYLCASSFTLISDTQYFGPGTRLTVL.

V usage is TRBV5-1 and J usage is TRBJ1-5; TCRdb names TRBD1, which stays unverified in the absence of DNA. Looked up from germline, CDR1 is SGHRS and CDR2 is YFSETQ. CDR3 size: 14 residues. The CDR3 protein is CASSSMGGGQPQHF.

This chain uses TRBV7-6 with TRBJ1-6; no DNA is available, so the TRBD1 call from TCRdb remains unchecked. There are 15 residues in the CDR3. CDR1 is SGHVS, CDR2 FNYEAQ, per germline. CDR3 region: CASSAWTGANSPLHF. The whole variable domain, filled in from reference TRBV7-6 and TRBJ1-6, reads GAGVSQSPRYKVTKRGQDVALRCDPISGHVSLYWYRQALGQGPEFLTYFNYEAQQDKSGLPNDRFSAERPEGSISTLTIQRTEQRDSAMYRCASSAWTGANSPLHFGNGTRLTVT.

CDR3 protein: CASSFGGGEKLFF. The chain uses TRBV7-9 and TRBJ1-4; TCRdb picks TRBD1, but there is no DNA to check that call. Germline CDR1 and CDR2: SEHNR and FQNEAQ (reference sequence). The CDR3 is 13 amino acids.

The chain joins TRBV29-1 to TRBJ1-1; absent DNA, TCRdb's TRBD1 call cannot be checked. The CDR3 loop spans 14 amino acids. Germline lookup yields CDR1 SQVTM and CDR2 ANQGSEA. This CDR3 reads CSATGTSQGTEAFF.

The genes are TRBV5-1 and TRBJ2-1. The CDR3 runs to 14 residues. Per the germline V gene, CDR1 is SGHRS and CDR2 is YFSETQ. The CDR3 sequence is CASSTNSGDNEQFF.

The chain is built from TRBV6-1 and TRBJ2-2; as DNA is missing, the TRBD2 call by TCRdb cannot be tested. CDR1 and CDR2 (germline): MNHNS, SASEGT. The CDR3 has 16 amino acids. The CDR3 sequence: CASSGRGTPYTGELFF.

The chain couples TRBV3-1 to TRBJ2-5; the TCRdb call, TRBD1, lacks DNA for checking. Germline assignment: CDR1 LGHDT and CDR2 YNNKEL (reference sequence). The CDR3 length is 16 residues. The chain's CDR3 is CASSQFRGGAQETQYF.